Below, 14 T cell receptor beta chains from the same sample are listed, as sequenced in a study of OX40 agonist ivuxolimab in advanced cancers. Data came from immunoSEQ multiplex PCR; TCRdb stores just in-frame clones and leaves some out. The table has tens of thousands of clones, around 93% seen once. This material consisted of CD4+ or CD8+ T cells sorted from blood, taken in a trial of the OX40 agonist ivuxolimab. The receptors shown here come from an adult with an advanced solid tumor such as melanoma, head and neck, liver or kidney cancer.

J is TRBJ2-5 and V is TRBV5-1; tentative D call: TRBD2 (5 bases). The closer fit of TRBJ2-7 to the DNA end suggests the J call may be wrong. This CDR3 is 15 amino acids long. The V gene's germline CDR1 is SGHRS and CDR2 YFSETQ. The CDR3 region has the DNA TGCGCCAGCAGCCGGCCGGGGTTAGGCTCCTACGAGCAGTACTTC. It specifies CASSRPGLGSYEQYF.

The genes are TRBV27 and TRBJ1-2; D is perhaps TRBD1 (5 bases). The ends were cut back, 2 bases at V and 10 bases at J, with 14 bases in the middle. The CDR3 has 13 residues. Germline-derived CDR1 and CDR2 are MNHEY and SMNVEV (reference sequence). CDR3 protein: CASSLGGVGDYTF. The CDR3 nucleotides are TGTGCCAGCAGTTTAGGGGGGGTGGGAGACTACACCTTC.

The rearrangement joins TRBV7-2 to TRBJ2-1, with D hard to call. CDR1 is SGHTA and CDR2 is FQGNSA in the germline V gene. The CDR3 has 12 amino acids. With 5 bases removed from V and 4 bases from J, the gap between germline ends came to 6 bases. The CDR3 coding sequence is TGTGCCAGCAGCGCCTATTACAATGAGCAGTTCTTC. The encoded protein is CASSAYYNEQFF.

This rearrangement joins TRBV27 to TRBJ2-1, with D perhaps TRBD2 (6 bases). V lost 2 bases and J lost 0, with 11 bases in between. Germline loops: CDR1 MNHEY, CDR2 SMNVEV (reference sequence). This CDR3 is 16 amino acids long. CDR3 sequence: CASSLLAGSSYNEQFF. CDR3 DNA: TGTGCCAGCAGTTTACTCGCGGGGAGCTCCTACAATGAGCAGTTCTTC.

The chain uses TRBV5-1 and TRBJ1-1; D unclear. The V and J ends lost 0 bases and 1 base respectively, with 10 bases between them. CDR3 length: 15 residues. Per the germline V gene, CDR1 is SGHRS and CDR2 is YFSETQ. CDR3 bases: TGCGCCAGCAGCTTGGCCGGGGTGGGGAACACTGAAGCTTTCTTT. This gives the protein CASSLAGVGNTEAFF. Full variable domain (rest looked up from reference TRBV5-1 and TRBJ1-1): KAGVTQTPRYLIKTRGQQVTLSCSPISGHRSVSWYQQTPGQGLQFLFEYFSETQRNKGNFPGRFSGRQFSNSRSEMNVSTLELGDSALYLCASSLAGVGNTEAFFGQGTRLTVV.

The chain joins TRBV19 to TRBJ1-5, with TRBD1 matching over 7 bases. The CDR3 extends over 17 amino acids. Germline loops: CDR1 LNHDA, CDR2 SQIVND (reference sequence). The V segment lost 3 bases and the J segment 3 bases; nucleotides outside the gene matches: 11. The CDR3 region is CASSIAWGQLNNQPQHF. Here the CDR3 DNA reads TGTGCCAGTAGTATTGCCTGGGGACAGTTGAACAATCAGCCCCAGCATTTT. The full variable domain, with the rest looked up from reference TRBV19 and TRBJ1-5, is DGGITQSPKYLFRKEGQNVTLSCEQNLNHDAMYWYRQDPGQGLRLIYYSQIVNDFQKGDIAEGYSVSREKKESFPLTVTSAQKNPTAFYLCASSIAWGQLNNQPQHFGDGTRLSIL.

This rearrangement joins TRBV27 to TRBJ2-5, with 9 nucleotides matching TRBD1. CDR1 and CDR2 (germline): MNHEY, SMNVEV (reference sequence). The CDR3 sequence is 17 residues long. The V segment lost 2 bases and the J segment 4 bases; nucleotides outside the gene matches: 11. The CDR3 DNA is TGTGCCAGCAGTTTAAGCGGACAGGGGAAGATTCCAGAGACCCAGTACTTC. Its protein product is CASSLSGQGKIPETQYF.

This chain joins TRBV7-2 and TRBJ1-1; D is unresolved. Germline CDR1 reads SGHTA; CDR2 reads FQGNSA. V was shortened by 2 bases and J by 6 bases, with 13 bases between the two germline ends. CDR3 length: 14 residues. In DNA, the CDR3 is TGTGCCAGCAGCTTATATTTGGACTCCGCTGAAGCTTTCTTT. It translates to CASSLYLDSAEAFF.

CDR3 protein: CASSPDRGTDTQYF. The CDR3 DNA reads as TGTGCCAGCAGCCCGGACAGGGGCACAGATACGCAGTATTTT. This rearrangement joins TRBV7-6 to TRBJ2-3; 8 nucleotides line up with TRBD1. The V gene end was trimmed by 5 bases and the J gene end by 1 base; junction bases not matched to a gene: 2. Per germline, CDR1 SGHVS and CDR2 FNYEAQ. The CDR3 runs 14 residues.

The chain carries TRBV19 and TRBJ2-1, with unresolved D. CDR1 and CDR2 from the germline V gene are LNHDA and SQIVND (reference sequence). V was cut by 6 bases and J by 6 bases, with 3 bases left in between. The CDR3 is made up of 10 amino acids. CDR3 loop: CASSPNEQFF. The CDR3, as DNA: TGTGCCAGTAGCCCCAATGAGCAGTTCTTC. Full variable domain (missing parts from reference TRBV19 and TRBJ2-1): DGGITQSPKYLFRKEGQNVTLSCEQNLNHDAMYWYRQDPGQGLRLIYYSQIVNDFQKGDIAEGYSVSREKKESFPLTVTSAQKNPTAFYLCASSPNEQFFGPGTRLTVL.

The CDR3 DNA reads as TGTGCCAGCAGCCTACCGAGTAGACCCTACGAGCAGTACTTC. As protein: CASSLPSRPYEQYF. The chain couples TRBV27 to TRBJ2-7; D is undetermined. Germline loops: CDR1 MNHEY, CDR2 SMNVEV (reference sequence). The CDR3 is made up of 14 amino acids. V was shortened by 6 bases and J by 2 bases, with 14 bases between the two germline ends.

J is TRBJ2-3 and V is TRBV15; 12 positions agree with TRBD2. CDR1 is LNHNV, CDR2 YYDKDF, per germline (reference sequence). V dropped 2 bases and J dropped 5; count of bases not matched to a gene: 2. This CDR3 region has 15 residues. CDR3 residues: CATSRSGLAGDTQYF. The CDR3 DNA follows: TGTGCCACCAGCAGATCGGGACTAGCGGGAGATACGCAGTATTTT.

The chain carries TRBV7-8 and TRBJ2-1; D gene uncertain. Germline-derived CDR1 and CDR2 are SGHVS and FQNEAQ. Trimming shortened V by 1 base and J by 8 bases, and 15 bases separated the two germline ends. CDR3 length: 15 amino acids. CDR3 nucleotides: TGTGCCAGCAGCTTAGGGACCGTCCGATGGGATGAGCAGTTCTTC. Protein product: CASSLGTVRWDEQFF.

This chain uses TRBV5-4 with TRBJ2-3; D not certain. CDR3 length: 14 amino acids. The germline gives CDR1 SGHNT, CDR2 YYREEE (reference sequence). Trimming left V 1 base short and J 2 bases short, with 8 bases between. The CDR3 reads CASSLSSPTDTQYF. CDR3 nucleotides: TGTGCCAGCAGCTTGTCTTCGCCCACAGATACGCAGTATTTT.